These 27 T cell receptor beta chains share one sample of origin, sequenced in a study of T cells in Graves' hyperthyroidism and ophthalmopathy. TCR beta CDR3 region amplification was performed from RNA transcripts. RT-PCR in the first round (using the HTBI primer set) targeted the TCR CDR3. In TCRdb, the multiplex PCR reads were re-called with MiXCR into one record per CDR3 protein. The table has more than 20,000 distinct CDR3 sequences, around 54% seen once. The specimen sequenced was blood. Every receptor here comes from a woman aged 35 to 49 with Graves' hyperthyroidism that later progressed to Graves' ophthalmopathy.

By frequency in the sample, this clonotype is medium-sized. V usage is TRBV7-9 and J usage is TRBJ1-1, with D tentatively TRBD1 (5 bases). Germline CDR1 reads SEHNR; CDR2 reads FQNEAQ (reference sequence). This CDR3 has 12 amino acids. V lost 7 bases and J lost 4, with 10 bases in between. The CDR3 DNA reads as TGTGCCAGCATCAGGGCGGGCACTGAAGCTTTCTTT. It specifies CASIRAGTEAFF.

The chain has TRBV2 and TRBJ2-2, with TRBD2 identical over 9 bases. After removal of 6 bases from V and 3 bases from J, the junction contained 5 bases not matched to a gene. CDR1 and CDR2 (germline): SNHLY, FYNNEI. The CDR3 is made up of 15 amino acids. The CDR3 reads CASRAAGGDTGELFF. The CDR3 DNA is TGTGCCAGCAGGGCAGCGGGAGGTGACACCGGGGAGCTGTTTTTT.

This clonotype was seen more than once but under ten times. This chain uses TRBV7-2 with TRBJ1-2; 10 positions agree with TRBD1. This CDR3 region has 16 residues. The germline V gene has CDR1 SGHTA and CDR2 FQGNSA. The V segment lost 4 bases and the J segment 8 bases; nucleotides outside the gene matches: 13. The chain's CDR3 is CASSSAPGQGTFGYTF. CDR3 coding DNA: TGTGCCAGCAGCTCGGCCCCGGGACAGGGGACGTTCGGCTACACCTTC.

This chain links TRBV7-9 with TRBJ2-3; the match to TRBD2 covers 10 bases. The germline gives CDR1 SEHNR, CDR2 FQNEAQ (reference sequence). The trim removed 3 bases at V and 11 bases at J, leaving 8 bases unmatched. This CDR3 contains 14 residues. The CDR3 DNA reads TGTGCCAGCAGCTTCGCTAGCGGGAGTGGGTGGCAGTATTTT. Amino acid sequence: CASSFASGSGWQYF. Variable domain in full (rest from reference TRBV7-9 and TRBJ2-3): DTGVSQNPRHKITKRGQNVTFRCDPISEHNRLYWYRQTLGQGPEFLTYFQNEAQLEKSRLLSDRFSAERPKGSFSTLEIQRTEQGDSAMYLCASSFASGSGWQYFGPGTRLTVL.

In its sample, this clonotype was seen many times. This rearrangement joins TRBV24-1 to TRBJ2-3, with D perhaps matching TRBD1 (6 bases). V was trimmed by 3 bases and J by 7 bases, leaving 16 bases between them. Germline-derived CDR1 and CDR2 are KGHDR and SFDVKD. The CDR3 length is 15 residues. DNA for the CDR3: TGTGCCACCAGTGATCCGGGGACAATCTACAATACGCAGTATTTT. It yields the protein CATSDPGTIYNTQYF.

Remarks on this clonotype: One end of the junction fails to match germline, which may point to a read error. The CDR3 protein is CASSWGVANAGELFF. CDR3 sequence (DNA): TGTGCCAGCAGCTGGGGCGTCGCGAACGCCGGGGAGCTGTTTTTT. This sequence joins TRBV11-3 and TRBJ2-2, with D tentatively TRBD1 (5 bases). CDR1 is SGHNT, CDR2 YENEEA, per germline. The CDR3 is made up of 15 amino acids.

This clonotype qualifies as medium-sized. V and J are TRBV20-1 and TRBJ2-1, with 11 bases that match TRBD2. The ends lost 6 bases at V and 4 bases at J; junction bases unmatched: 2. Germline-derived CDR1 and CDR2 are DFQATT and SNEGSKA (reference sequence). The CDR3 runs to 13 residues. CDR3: CSASSGRYNEQFF. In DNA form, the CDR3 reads TGCAGTGCATCTAGCGGGAGGTACAATGAGCAGTTCTTC.

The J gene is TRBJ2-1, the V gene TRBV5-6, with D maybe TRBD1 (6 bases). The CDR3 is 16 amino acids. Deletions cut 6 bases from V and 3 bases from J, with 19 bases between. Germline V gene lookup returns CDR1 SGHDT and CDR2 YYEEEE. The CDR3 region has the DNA TGTGCCAGCACCACACCAGGGACACCCATCTACAATGAGCAGTTCTTC. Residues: CASTTPGTPIYNEQFF.

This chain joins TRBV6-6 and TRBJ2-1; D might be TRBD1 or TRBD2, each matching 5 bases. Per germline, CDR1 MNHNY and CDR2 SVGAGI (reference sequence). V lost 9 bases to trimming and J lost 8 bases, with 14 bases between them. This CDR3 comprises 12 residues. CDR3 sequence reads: CASMGRSDEQFF. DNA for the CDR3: TGTGCCAGTATGGGACGAAGCGATGAGCAGTTCTTC.

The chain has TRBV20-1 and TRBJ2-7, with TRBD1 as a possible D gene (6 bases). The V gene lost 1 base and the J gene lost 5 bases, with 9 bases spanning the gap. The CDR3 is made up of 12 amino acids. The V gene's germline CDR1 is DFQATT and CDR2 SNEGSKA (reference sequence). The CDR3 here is CSARAQGHEQYF. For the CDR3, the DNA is TGCAGTGCTAGAGCACAGGGCCACGAGCAGTACTTC.

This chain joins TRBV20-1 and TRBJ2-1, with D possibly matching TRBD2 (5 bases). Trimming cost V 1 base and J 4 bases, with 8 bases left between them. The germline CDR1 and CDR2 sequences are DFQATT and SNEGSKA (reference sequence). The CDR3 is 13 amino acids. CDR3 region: CSARGTDYNEQFF. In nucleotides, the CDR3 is TGCAGTGCTAGAGGGACTGATTACAATGAGCAGTTCTTC.

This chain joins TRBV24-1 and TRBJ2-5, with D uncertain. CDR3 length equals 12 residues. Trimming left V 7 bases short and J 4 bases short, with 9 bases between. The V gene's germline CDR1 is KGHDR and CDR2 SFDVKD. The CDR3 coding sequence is TGTGCCACCAGGGGGTGGTTAGAGACCCAGTACTTC. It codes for CATRGWLETQYF.

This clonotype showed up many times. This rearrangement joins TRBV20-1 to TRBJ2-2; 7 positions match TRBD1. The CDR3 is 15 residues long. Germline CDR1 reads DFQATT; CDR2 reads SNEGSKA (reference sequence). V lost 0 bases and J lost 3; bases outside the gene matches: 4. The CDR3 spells CSARDLTGYTGELFF. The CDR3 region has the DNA TGCAGTGCTAGAGATCTGACAGGGTACACCGGGGAGCTGTTTTTT.

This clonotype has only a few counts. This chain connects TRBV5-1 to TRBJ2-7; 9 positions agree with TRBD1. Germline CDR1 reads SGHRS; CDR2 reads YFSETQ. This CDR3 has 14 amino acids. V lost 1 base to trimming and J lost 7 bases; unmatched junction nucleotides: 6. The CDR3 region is CASSLWATGGEQYF. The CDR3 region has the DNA TGCGCCAGCAGCTTGTGGGCGACAGGGGGTGAGCAGTACTTC.

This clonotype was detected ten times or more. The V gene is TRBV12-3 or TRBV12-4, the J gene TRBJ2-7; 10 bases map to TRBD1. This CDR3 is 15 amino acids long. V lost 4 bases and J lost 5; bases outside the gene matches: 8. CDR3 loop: CASSSPDRGTDEQYF. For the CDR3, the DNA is TGTGCCAGCAGTTCCCCGGACAGGGGGACCGACGAGCAGTACTTC.

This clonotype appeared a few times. The CDR3 loop is CAWSVGDPGTVDYGYTF. CDR3 coding DNA: TGTGCCTGGAGTGTGGGAGACCCCGGGACCGTGGACTATGGCTACACCTTC. V gene TRBV30 combines with J gene TRBJ1-2; D is perhaps TRBD1 (5 bases). The CDR3 has 17 residues. CDR1 is GTSNPN and CDR2 is SVGIG in the germline V gene (reference sequence). The V end lost 0 bases, the J end lost 3 bases, and 20 bases lay between the germline ends.

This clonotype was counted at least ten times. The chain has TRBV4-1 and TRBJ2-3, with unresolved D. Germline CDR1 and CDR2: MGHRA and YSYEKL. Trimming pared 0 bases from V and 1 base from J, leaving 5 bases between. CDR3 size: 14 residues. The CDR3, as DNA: TGCGCCAGCAGCCAAGATCTGGGCACAGATACGCAGTATTTT. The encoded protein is CASSQDLGTDTQYF.

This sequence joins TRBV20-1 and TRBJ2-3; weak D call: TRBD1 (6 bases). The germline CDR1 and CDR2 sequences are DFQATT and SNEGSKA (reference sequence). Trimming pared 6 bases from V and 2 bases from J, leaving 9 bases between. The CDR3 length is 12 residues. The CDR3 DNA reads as TGCAGTGCCGGACAGCTCACAGATACGCAGTATTTT. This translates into CSAGQLTDTQYF.

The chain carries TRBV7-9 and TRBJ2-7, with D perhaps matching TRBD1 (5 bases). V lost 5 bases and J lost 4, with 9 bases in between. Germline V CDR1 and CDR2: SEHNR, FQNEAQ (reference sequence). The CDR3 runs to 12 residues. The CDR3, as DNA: TGTGCCAGCAGCCGACAGAATTACGAGCAGTACTTC. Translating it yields CASSRQNYEQYF.

In nucleotides, the CDR3 is TGCAGTGCCCCGGGACTCACTAATTTATACGAGCAGTACTTC. Residues: CSAPGLTNLYEQYF. This chain joins TRBV20-1 and TRBJ2-7, with D possibly matching TRBD2 (6 bases). Per germline, CDR1 DFQATT and CDR2 SNEGSKA (reference sequence). The CDR3 is made up of 14 amino acids. V was cut by 6 bases and J by 4 bases, with 19 bases left in between.

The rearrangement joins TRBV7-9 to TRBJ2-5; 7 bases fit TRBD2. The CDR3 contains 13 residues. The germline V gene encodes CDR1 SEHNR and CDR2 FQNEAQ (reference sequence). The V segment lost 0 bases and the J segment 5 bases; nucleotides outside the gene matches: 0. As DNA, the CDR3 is TGTGCCAGCAGCTTAGCGGGAGGGGAGACCCAGTACTTC. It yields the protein CASSLAGGETQYF. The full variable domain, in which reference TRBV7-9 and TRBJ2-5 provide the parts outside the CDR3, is DTGVSQNPRHKITKRGQNVTFRCDPISEHNRLYWYRQTLGQGPEFLTYFQNEAQLEKSRLLSDRFSAERPKGSFSTLEIQRTEQGDSAMYLCASSLAGGETQYFGPGTRLLVL.

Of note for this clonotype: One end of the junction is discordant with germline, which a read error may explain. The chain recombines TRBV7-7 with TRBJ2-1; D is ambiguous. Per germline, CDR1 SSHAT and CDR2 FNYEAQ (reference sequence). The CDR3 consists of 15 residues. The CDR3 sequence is CASSSGPGPYNEQFF. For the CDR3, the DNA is TGTGCTAGCAGCTCAGGCCCGGGTCCCTACAATGAGCAGTTCTTC.

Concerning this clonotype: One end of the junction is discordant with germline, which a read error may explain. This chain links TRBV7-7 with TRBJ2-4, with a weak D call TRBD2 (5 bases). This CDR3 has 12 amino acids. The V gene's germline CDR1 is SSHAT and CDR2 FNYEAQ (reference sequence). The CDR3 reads CASSLAKNIQYF. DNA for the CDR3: TGTGCTAGCAGCTTAGCGAAGAACATTCAGTACTTC.

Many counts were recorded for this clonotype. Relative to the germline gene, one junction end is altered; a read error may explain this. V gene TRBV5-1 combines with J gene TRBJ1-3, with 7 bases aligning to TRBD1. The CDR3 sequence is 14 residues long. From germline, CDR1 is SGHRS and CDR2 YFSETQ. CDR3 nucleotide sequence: TGCGCCAGCAGCTCCGACAGGGCTGGGAACACCATATATTTT. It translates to CASSSDRAGNTIYF.

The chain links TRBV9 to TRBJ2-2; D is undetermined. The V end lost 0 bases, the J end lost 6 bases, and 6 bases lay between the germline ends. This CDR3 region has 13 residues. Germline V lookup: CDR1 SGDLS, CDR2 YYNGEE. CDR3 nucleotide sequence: TGTGCCAGCAGCGTAGTCTCTTCCGGGGAGCTGTTTTTT. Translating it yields CASSVVSSGELFF.

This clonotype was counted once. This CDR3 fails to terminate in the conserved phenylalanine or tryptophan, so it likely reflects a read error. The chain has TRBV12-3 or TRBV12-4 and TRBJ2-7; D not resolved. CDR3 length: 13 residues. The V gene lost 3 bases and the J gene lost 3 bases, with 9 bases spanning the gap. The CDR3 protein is CASSFSKVYEQYL. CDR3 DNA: TGTGCCAGCAGTTTTAGTAAGGTCTACGAGCAGTACCTC.

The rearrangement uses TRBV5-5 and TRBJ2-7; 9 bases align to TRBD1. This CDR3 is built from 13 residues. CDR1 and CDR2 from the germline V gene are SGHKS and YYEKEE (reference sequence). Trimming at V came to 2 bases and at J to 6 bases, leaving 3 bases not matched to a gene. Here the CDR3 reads CASSLRTGAEQYF. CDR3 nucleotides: TGTGCCAGCAGCTTACGGACAGGGGCCGAGCAGTACTTC.